A selection of T cell receptor beta chains follows, all from one sample in a study of T cells in Graves' hyperthyroidism and ophthalmopathy. TCRdb re-called the multiplex PCR reads with MiXCR, one entry per CDR3 protein. This table has 500,000 to 750,000 distinct CDR3 sequences, approximately 15% appearing once. The source material was blood. The receptors were sampled from a woman aged 30 to 39 with Graves' hyperthyroidism. CDR3s include the opening cysteine and the closing phenylalanine or tryptophan. The order of the fields is V gene, J gene, clone size, D gene, CDR3 protein, CDR3 DNA. The D gene is left open where the match is weak. Clone size, where shown, is once, few, many, or a class for clones that have expanded.

TRBV5-1,TRBJ2-7,many,NA,CASSLEQGGLGYEQYF,TGCGCCAGCAGCTTGGAACAGGGAGGTTTGGGCTACGAGCAGTACTTC
TRBV27,TRBJ1-4,many,NA,CASSFEGLGEKLFF,TGTGCCAGCAGTTTCGAAGGGCTTGGGGAAAAACTGTTTTTT
TRBV20-1,TRBJ2-7,many,NA,CSAIPRSYYEQYF,TGCAGTGCTATACCCAGGTCATATTACGAGCAGTACTTC
TRBV20-1,TRBJ2-7,NA,NA,CSALRDGSYEQYF,TGCAGTGCCCTCCGGGACGGCTCCTACGAGCAGTACTTC
TRBV7-3,TRBJ2-6,NA,NA,CASSLRAGGANVLTF,TGTGCCAGCAGCTTAAGGGCGGGTGGGGCCAACGTCCTGACTTTC
TRBV5-1,TRBJ1-4,NA,NA,CASSLADFGEKLFF,TGCGCCAGCAGCTTGGCCGATTTTGGCGAAAAACTGTTTTTT
TRBV30,TRBJ2-1,many,NA,CAWTRTDEQFF,TGTGCCTGGACGAGGACAGATGAGCAGTTCTTC
TRBV2,TRBJ2-6,NA,TRBD2,CASEGGSLFGANVLTF,TGTGCCAGCGAAGGCGGGAGTCTCTTTGGGGCCAACGTCCTGACTTTC
TRBV6-1,TRBJ2-7,NA,NA,CASSKGNYEQYF,TGTGCCAGCAGCAAAGGGAACTACGAGCAGTACTTC
TRBV6-2/TRBV6-3,TRBJ1-1,NA,TRBD1,CASRVNRGLNTEAFF,TGTGCCAGCAGGGTAAACAGGGGGCTGAACACTGAAGCTTTCTTT
TRBV28,TRBJ2-1,NA,NA,CASSSERRQNEQFF,TGTGCCAGCAGCTCCGAACGACGGCAAAACGAGCAGTTCTTC
TRBV3-1,TRBJ2-7,many,TRBD2,CASSLSGRLTYEQYF,TGTGCCAGCAGCCTTAGCGGGAGGCTCACCTACGAGCAGTACTTC
TRBV7-2,TRBJ2-7,NA,TRBD2,CASSFAGRLAGGYEQYF,TGTGCCAGCAGCTTTGCGGGGCGGTTAGCGGGAGGATACGAGCAGTACTTC
TRBV30,TRBJ2-1,many,NA,CAWSRRATYNEQFF,TGTGCCTGGAGTAGGCGGGCCACCTACAATGAGCAGTTCTTC
TRBV6-1,TRBJ2-7,many,NA,CAGNQSPSYEQYF,TGTGCCGGCAACCAGTCCCCCTCCTACGAGCAGTACTTC
TRBV29-1,TRBJ2-5,many,TRBD2,CSVTGLAGGETQYF,TGCAGCGTCACCGGACTAGCGGGAGGGGAGACCCAGTACTTC
TRBV13,TRBJ2-7,few,NA,CASSSLGTHEQYF,TGTGCCAGCAGCTCTCTAGGCACCCACGAGCAGTACTTC
TRBV6-6,TRBJ2-5,few,TRBD2,CASSYSSSGHGTQYF,TGTGCCAGCAGTTACTCGTCTAGCGGGCATGGGACCCAGTACTTC
TRBV5-5,TRBJ2-7,NA,NA,CASSFRAAFGYEQCF,TGTGCCAGCAGCTTCAGGGCCGCCTTCGGCTACGAGCAGTGCTTC
TRBV7-9,TRBJ2-1,many,NA,CASLLGGTWGLYNEQFF,TGTGCCAGCCTATTAGGCGGGACCTGGGGTTTATACAATGAGCAGTTCTTC
TRBV20-1,TRBJ2-7,many,NA,CSARDPRQRSYEQYF,TGCAGTGCTAGAGATCCTCGGCAGCGAAGCTACGAGCAGTACTTC
TRBV5-8,TRBJ2-7,many,NA,CASSLGDSFPYEQYF,TGTGCCAGCAGCTTGGGCGACAGTTTTCCTTACGAGCAGTACTTC
TRBV27,TRBJ2-3,many,TRBD2,CASGPHRTSGSTDTQYF,TGTGCCAGCGGACCCCACCGGACTAGCGGGAGTACAGATACGCAGTATTTT
TRBV30,TRBJ1-2,many,NA,CAWSVQDWYGYTF,TGTGCCTGGAGTGTACAGGATTGGTATGGCTACACCTTC
TRBV6-2/TRBV6-3,TRBJ2-2,many,TRBD1,CASRGQGANTGELFF,TGTGCCAGCAGGGGACAGGGGGCTAACACCGGGGAGCTGTTTTTT
TRBV7-2,TRBJ2-3,many,NA,CASSLGARAGTDTQYF,TGTGCCAGCAGCTTGGGGGCTAGAGCAGGAACAGATACGCAGTATTTT
TRBV6-1,TRBJ2-7,once,TRBD2,CASSELAGHIVHEQYF,TGTGCCAGCAGTGAATTAGCGGGCCACATAGTCCACGAGCAGTACTTC
TRBV27,TRBJ2-7,few,NA,CASSQDSGSGEQYF,TGTGCCAGCAGCCAGGATAGCGGCTCAGGAGAGCAGTACTTC
TRBV5-1,TRBJ2-7,many,NA,CASSLGGPSEQYF,TGCGCCAGCAGCCTAGGGGGTCCGTCCGAGCAGTACTTC
TRBV3-1,TRBJ2-7,many,TRBD1,CASSVGTGLHEQYF,TGTGCCAGCAGCGTTGGGACAGGGCTCCACGAGCAGTACTTC
TRBV5-1,TRBJ2-5,NA,NA,CASSPDQGIPQETQYF,TGCGCCAGCAGCCCGGATCAGGGAATACCCCAAGAGACCCAGTACTTC
TRBV6-1,TRBJ2-7,many,TRBD2,CASRRGTSGRFVYEQYF,TGTGCCAGCAGACGCGGGACTAGCGGGAGGTTTGTCTACGAGCAGTACTTC
TRBV7-3,TRBJ2-7,many,TRBD2,CASSFTGTSLRAEQYF,TGTGCCAGCAGCTTCACAGGGACTAGCTTACGGGCCGAGCAGTACTTC
TRBV7-2,TRBJ2-3,NA,NA,CASSLDQWGALTDTQYF,TGTGCCAGCAGCTTAGATCAGTGGGGGGCCCTCACAGATACGCAGTATTTT
TRBV19,TRBJ1-3,NA,TRBD1,CASSIRTGGVSGNTIYF,TGTGCCAGTAGTATCCGGACAGGGGGGGTCTCTGGAAACACCATATATTTT
TRBV28,TRBJ1-2,many,NA,CASSSGGNYGYTF,TGTGCCAGCAGTTCTGGGGGGAACTATGGCTACACCTTC
TRBV6-1,TRBJ2-7,few,NA,CASRTRVQSSYEQYF,TGTGCCAGCAGGACGCGAGTTCAGAGCTCCTACGAGCAGTACTTC
TRBV4-1,TRBJ2-7,NA,TRBD1,CASSLGTALYEQYF,TGCGCCAGCAGCCTCGGGACAGCCCTCTACGAGCAGTACTTC
TRBV4-3,TRBJ2-7,few,TRBD2,CASSQDGTSDSYEQYF,TGCGCCAGCAGCCAAGACGGGACTAGCGACTCCTACGAGCAGTACTTC
TRBV11-2,TRBJ2-1,many,NA,CASSLVAQERYNEQFF,TGTGCCAGCAGCTTAGTTGCGCAAGAACGATACAATGAGCAGTTCTTC
TRBV20-1,TRBJ2-7,few,TRBD2,CSARDDDGGWHEQYF,TGCAGTGCTAGAGATGATGACGGGGGGTGGCACGAGCAGTACTTC
TRBV5-5,TRBJ2-1,NA,TRBD2,CASSLSGSQLDEQFF,TGTGCCAGCAGTCTTAGCGGGAGTCAACTGGATGAGCAGTTCTTC
TRBV15,TRBJ2-7,few,NA,CATSRASPSGEQYF,TGTGCCACCAGCAGAGCGTCTCCGTCCGGGGAGCAGTACTTC
TRBV7-9,TRBJ1-4,few,NA,CASSRQTSSEKLFF,TGTGCCAGCAGCCGACAGACCTCGAGTGAAAAACTGTTTTTT
TRBV7-6,TRBJ2-1,many,NA,CASSSAGSYNEQFF,TGTGCCAGCAGCTCGGCCGGTTCCTACAATGAGCAGTTCTTC
TRBV30,TRBJ1-1,NA,TRBD1,CAWSGTGRDTEAFF,TGTGCCTGGAGTGGGACAGGGCGCGACACTGAAGCTTTCTTT
TRBV5-1,TRBJ2-7,many,NA,CASSFSSAGEQYF,TGCGCCAGCAGCTTTTCTAGCGCAGGCGAGCAGTACTTC
TRBV28,TRBJ1-2,many,TRBD1,CASSSGQGNGYTF,TGTGCCAGCAGTTCGGGACAGGGGAATGGCTACACCTTC
TRBV28,TRBJ2-7,many,NA,CASSFNFPYEQYF,TGTGCCAGCAGTTTTAACTTCCCCTACGAGCAGTACTTC
TRBV12-3/TRBV12-4,TRBJ2-1,many,TRBD2,CASSSVLAGTYNEQFF,TGTGCCAGCAGTTCGGTACTAGCGGGGACCTACAATGAGCAGTTCTTC
TRBV4-1,TRBJ2-7,few,TRBD1,CASSQDPGQGFYEQYF,TGCGCCAGCAGCCAAGATCCTGGACAGGGATTCTACGAGCAGTACTTC
TRBV3-1,TRBJ2-1,many,NA,CASSPNWIGNEQFF,TGTGCCAGCAGCCCCAATTGGATAGGGAATGAGCAGTTCTTC
TRBV3-1,TRBJ2-3,many,TRBD2,CASSLARLAGDFADTQYF,TGTGCCAGCAGCCTAGCTCGACTAGCGGGAGATTTTGCAGATACGCAGTATTTT
TRBV13,TRBJ2-1,few,NA,CASSFVGGEQFF,TGTGCCAGCAGCTTCGTTGGGGGTGAGCAGTTCTTC
TRBV7-2,TRBJ2-3,NA,TRBD2,CASSLGFIAGLSTDTQYF,TGTGCCAGCAGCTTGGGATTTATAGCGGGGCTTAGCACAGATACGCAGTATTTT
TRBV20-1,TRBJ2-7,many,NA,CSAPIGKTYEQYF,TGCAGTGCCCCGATCGGGAAGACCTACGAGCAGTACTTC
TRBV7-6,TRBJ1-1,many,TRBD1,CASSFQGVAEAFF,TGTGCCAGCAGCTTCCAGGGGGTGGCTGAAGCTTTCTTT
TRBV19,TRBJ2-1,few,TRBD2,CASSFLLADNEQFF,TGTGCCAGTAGTTTCTTACTAGCGGACAATGAGCAGTTCTTC
TRBV28,TRBJ2-7,many,NA,CASRPYLGEQYF,TGTGCCAGCAGACCATACCTCGGCGAGCAGTACTTC